These 27 T cell receptor beta chains were all obtained from the same sample, sequenced in a study of radiotherapy plus CTLA-4 blockade in lung cancer. Using immunoSEQ multiplex PCR, the repertoire was profiled, and TCRdb retains in-frame clones only, with some absent. The sample carries about 49,000 clones, 70% to 80% recorded once. This specimen was peripheral blood, taken from a patient treated with radiotherapy plus ipilimumab. These receptors all stem from a human donor with non-small cell lung cancer who had stable disease on radiotherapy plus ipilimumab.

This rearrangement joins TRBV5-1 to TRBJ2-3; TRBD2 is a possible D gene (6 bases). CDR1 SGHRS and CDR2 YFSETQ come from the germline V gene. The germline V and J ends were trimmed by 5 bases and 2 bases, with 18 bases remaining between them. The CDR3 contains 16 residues. The CDR3 DNA follows: TGCGCCAGCAGTCCCCCGGGGCGGGGCCTCACAGATACGCAGTATTTT. Translated, it gives CASSPPGRGLTDTQYF.

The gene calls are TRBV30 and TRBJ1-2; D is possibly TRBD1 (6 bases). This CDR3 spans 12 amino acids. Germline V gene data show CDR1 as GTSNPN and CDR2 as SVGIG (reference sequence). V was shortened by 3 bases and J by 4 bases, with 9 bases between the two germline ends. CDR3 amino acids: CAWRRTAYGYTF. The CDR3 nucleotides read TGTGCCTGGAGGAGGACAGCCTATGGCTACACCTTC.

The V call is TRBV19, the J call TRBJ2-6, with 8 bases fitting TRBD1. V trimming: 3 bases; J trimming: 4 bases; junction bases outside the gene matches: 5. The CDR3 runs to 16 residues. In germline, CDR1 is LNHDA, CDR2 SQIVND (reference sequence). CDR3 sequence (DNA): TGTGCCAGTAGTATGGACAGGGCTTTGGGGGCCAACGTCCTGACTTTC. This encodes CASSMDRALGANVLTF.

This sequence joins TRBV19 and TRBJ2-1; D perhaps matches TRBD2 (7 bases). Trimming removed 4 bases from V and 9 bases from J, with 16 bases in between. The CDR3 covers 14 residues. Germline V gene sequence: CDR1 LNHDA, CDR2 SQIVND (reference sequence). In DNA form, the CDR3 reads TGTGCCAGTAGTAGGGGGGGGCCCCGGGTTGAGCAGTTCTTC. Its protein is CASSRGGPRVEQFF.

The V gene is TRBV28, the J gene TRBJ1-2, with no clear D. CDR3 length: 12 amino acids. The germline V and J ends were trimmed by 4 bases and 8 bases, with 11 bases remaining between them. Germline V gene sequence: CDR1 MDHEN, CDR2 SYDVKM. The chain's CDR3 is CASSYPYGGYTF. Here the CDR3 DNA reads TGTGCCAGCAGTTACCCGTACGGGGGCTACACCTTC.

The V call is TRBV6-6, the J call TRBJ1-3, with a weak D call TRBD1 (6 bases). Looked up from germline, CDR1 is MNHNY and CDR2 is SVGAGI (reference sequence). V lost 4 bases, J lost 4 bases, and 8 bases lay in between. This CDR3 has 13 residues. The CDR3 sequence is CASSSRGGNTIYF. CDR3 nucleotides: TGTGCCAGCAGTTCCAGGGGAGGAAACACCATATATTTT.

This clone was recorded only once. This rearrangement joins TRBV5-3 to TRBJ2-7; TRBD1 matches 7 bases. TRBV5-3 is an ORF, with its function uncertain. The ends lost 4 bases at V and 2 bases at J; junction bases unmatched: 6. The CDR3 contains 14 residues. CDR3 residues: CARSLRQGAYEQYV. CDR3 nucleotide sequence: TGTGCCAGAAGCCTACGACAGGGAGCCTACGAGCAGTACGTC.

This clone occurred a few times. The chain has TRBV5-6 and TRBJ1-1; unclear D gene. CDR1 and CDR2 (germline): SGHDT, YYEEEE. Trimming removed 1 base from V and 4 bases from J, with 11 bases in between. The CDR3 contains 14 residues. CDR3 amino acids: CASSLIVKITEAFF. CDR3 nucleotides: TGTGCCAGCAGCTTGATTGTGAAGATCACTGAAGCTTTCTTT.

The V gene is TRBV30, the J gene TRBJ1-2, with a tentative D call TRBD1 (6 bases). Germline V gene lookup returns CDR1 GTSNPN and CDR2 SVGIG (reference sequence). This CDR3 has 14 residues. The ends were cut back, 3 bases at V and 4 bases at J, with 15 bases in the middle. The CDR3 sequence: CAWRGNRVGYGYTF. The CDR3, as DNA: TGTGCCTGGAGGGGCAACAGGGTGGGCTATGGCTACACCTTC.

The CDR3 DNA reads as TGTGCCAGCAGCTTAGGGACAGCAAAAGAGACCCAGTACTTC. As protein: CASSLGTAKETQYF. The rearrangement joins TRBV7-8 to TRBJ2-5; maybe TRBD1 (6 bases). The CDR3 sequence is 14 residues long. Germline V gives CDR1 SGHVS, CDR2 FQNEAQ. V lost 1 base and J lost 3, with 9 bases in between.

This clone was detected only once. The J gene is TRBJ2-1, the V gene TRBV10-3; 9 positions match TRBD2. CDR1 is ENHRY and CDR2 is SYGVKD in the germline V gene. V lost 4 bases and J lost 6; bases outside the gene matches: 16. The length of the CDR3 is 18 residues. The CDR3 DNA reads TGTGCCATCAGTGGGTCAGCCTCGGGACTAGCCCCGGCCAATGAGCAGTTCTTC. This encodes CAISGSASGLAPANEQFF.

V gene TRBV5-1 combines with J gene TRBJ2-5; D may be TRBD2 (6 bases). CDR3 size: 15 residues. Trimming stripped 1 base from V and 1 base from J, with 11 bases between. The V gene's germline CDR1 is SGHRS and CDR2 YFSETQ. Here the CDR3 reads CASSLRSSVQETQYF. In DNA form, the CDR3 reads TGCGCCAGCAGCTTGCGGTCTAGCGTCCAAGAGACCCAGTACTTC.

This clone showed up many times. The chain couples TRBV6-4 to TRBJ2-2, with D tentatively TRBD2 (6 bases). V was trimmed by 6 bases and J by 1 base, leaving 12 bases between them. This CDR3 is 15 amino acids long. Germline-derived CDR1 and CDR2 are MRHNA and SNTAGT. The CDR3 region is CASRAQGGNTGELFF. The DNA for the CDR3 is TGTGCCAGCAGGGCCCAGGGAGGGAACACCGGGGAGCTGTTTTTT.

The rearrangement uses TRBV2 and TRBJ1-2; D possibly corresponds to TRBD1 (5 bases). CDR1 and CDR2 from the germline V gene are SNHLY and FYNNEI. This CDR3 comprises 13 residues. Trimming cost V 6 bases and J 5 bases, with 13 bases left between them. Here the CDR3 reads CASRSGTAYGYTF. CDR3 DNA sequence: TGTGCCAGCAGATCCGGGACCGCTTATGGCTACACCTTC.

The chain employs TRBV19 and TRBJ2-1; D possibly corresponds to TRBD2 (7 bases). Looked up from germline, CDR1 is LNHDA and CDR2 is SQIVND (reference sequence). Trimming left V 2 bases short and J 6 bases short, with 17 bases between. CDR3 size: 16 residues. The CDR3 is CASSINGGGFPNEQFF. The CDR3 coding sequence is TGTGCCAGTAGTATAAATGGCGGGGGCTTCCCCAATGAGCAGTTCTTC.

This clone was detected only a few times. The chain recombines TRBV6-5 with TRBJ1-2, with TRBD1 matching 8 bases. V lost 5 bases to trimming and J lost 4 bases; unmatched junction nucleotides: 6. This CDR3 spans 14 amino acids. CDR1 and CDR2 (germline): MNHEY, SVGAGI. CDR3: CASSIDRGSYGYTF. CDR3 sequence (DNA): TGTGCCAGCAGTATTGACAGGGGCAGCTATGGCTACACCTTC.

The chain combines TRBV28 with TRBJ1-2; 7 bases align to TRBD1. Looked up from germline, CDR1 is MDHEN and CDR2 is SYDVKM. The V gene end was trimmed by 6 bases and the J gene end by 5 bases; junction bases not matched to a gene: 15. This CDR3 region has 16 residues. The CDR3 nucleotides read TGTGCCAGCAGACCCCTCTTACAGGGGACCCTTTATGGCTACACCTTC. Translating it yields CASRPLLQGTLYGYTF.

The gene calls are TRBV21-1 and TRBJ1-4; the table's D call, TRBD1, has no DNA check behind it. TRBV21-1 is assigned pseudogene status. CDR3 length: 15 amino acids. The CDR3 protein is CASSNDRGLGEKLFF. CDR3 coding DNA: TGTGCCAGCAGCAACGACAGGGGGCTAGGAGAAAAACTGTTTTTT.

The chain recombines TRBV29-1 with TRBJ1-2; D unresolved. V was cut by 7 bases and J by 7 bases, with 19 bases left in between. Germline V gives CDR1 SQVTM, CDR2 ANQGSEA. The CDR3 totals 13 residues. For the CDR3, the DNA is TGCAGCGCCTACCGTAAGGGTATCTCTGGCTACACCTTC. This encodes CSAYRKGISGYTF.

The V gene is TRBV13, the J gene TRBJ1-1; no reliable D call. V gave up 4 bases and J gave up 5 bases, with 11 bases separating them. Germline V CDR1 and CDR2: PRHDT, FYEKMQ (reference sequence). This CDR3 is built from 13 residues. CDR3 in amino acids: CASSSSRRTEAFF. DNA of the CDR3: TGTGCCAGCAGCTCTTCGAGAAGAACTGAAGCTTTCTTT.

The chain recombines TRBV6-1 with TRBJ1-2, with D possibly TRBD1 on 5 matching bases. In germline, CDR1 is MNHNS, CDR2 SASEGT. Trimming took off 6 bases at V and 2 bases at J, with 7 bases between the two ends. The CDR3 runs to 12 residues. The CDR3 sequence is CASRQENYGYTF. For the CDR3, the DNA is TGTGCCAGCAGACAGGAGAACTATGGCTACACCTTC.

This clone was observed a single time. V and J are TRBV19 and TRBJ2-7, with no clear D. The CDR3 loop spans 11 amino acids. V was clipped by 5 bases and J by 9 bases, with 11 bases between them. From germline, CDR1 is LNHDA and CDR2 SQIVND (reference sequence). Written as DNA, the CDR3 is TGTGCCAGTAGTTACATGCGAAGGCAGTACTTC. It encodes CASSYMRRQYF.

The rearrangement links TRBV27 to TRBJ2-1; 7 bases map to TRBD1. Per germline, CDR1 MNHEY and CDR2 SMNVEV (reference sequence). V was clipped by 6 bases and J by 7 bases; unmatched bases: 9. There are 14 residues in the CDR3. CDR3 sequence: CASRGRGSWNEQFF. In DNA form, the CDR3 reads TGTGCCAGCAGGGGCAGGGGGAGTTGGAATGAGCAGTTCTTC.

The chain has TRBV19 and TRBJ2-7; the D gene is possibly TRBD1 (7 bases). The CDR3 runs 12 residues. Germline CDR1 and CDR2: LNHDA and SQIVND (reference sequence). CDR3 sequence reads: CGSGGNNYEQYV. The CDR3 DNA sequence: TGTGGGTCAGGGGGGAATAACTACGAGCAGTACGTC.

J is TRBJ1-2 and V is TRBV19, with D tentatively TRBD1 (5 bases). The CDR3 length is 13 residues. The V end lost 5 bases, the J end lost 3 bases, and 10 bases lay between the germline ends. CDR1 is LNHDA and CDR2 is SQIVND in the germline V gene (reference sequence). The CDR3 reads CASSAGTYYGYTF. The CDR3 bases are TGTGCCAGTAGTGCCGGGACCTACTATGGCTACACCTTC.

The chain employs TRBV6-1 and TRBJ1-1, with D hard to call. The germline V gene has CDR1 MNHNS and CDR2 SASEGT. Trimming stripped 2 bases from V and 10 bases from J, with 11 bases between. The CDR3 consists of 12 residues. CDR3 DNA: TGTGCCAGCAGTGAAAGAGAACAGACAGCTTTCTTT. Its translation is CASSEREQTAFF.

The table lists this clone with a few counts. J is TRBJ2-7 and V is TRBV4-1; D unresolved. The ends were cut back, 4 bases at V and 2 bases at J, with 9 bases in the middle. This CDR3 is 13 amino acids long. Looked up from germline, CDR1 is MGHRA and CDR2 is YSYEKL. CDR3 in amino acids: CASSPPSAYEQYF. CDR3 sequence (DNA): TGCGCCAGCAGCCCCCCCTCGGCCTACGAGCAGTACTTC.